This TCR beta chain emerged from a study of blood T cell repertoires in COVID-19. Study at large: Samples of COVID-19 (acute and convalescent) were obtained from the United States, Italy and Spain. PBMCs, B-cell-depleted T cells, or T cells provided the cDNA or gDNA that made up the material.

Under the authors' procedure: It was from reference gene primer amplification that nucleated cell counts were estimated. TCRdb's copy holds only in-frame clones and misses some; the assay was immunoSEQ multiplex PCR. V and J calls and clone size follow that table, whereas D and trimming were derived from the DNA. The sample yields some 300,000 clones, about 90% seen once. The Seattle patients joined while their infection was active and were tracked longitudinally afterward. The ends were cut back, 6 bases at V and 0 bases at J, with 11 bases in the middle. Germline V gene sequence: CDR1 MDHEN, CDR2 SYDVKM. CDR3 size: 15 residues.

The sequencing input was peripheral blood. This chain joins TRBV28 and TRBJ2-2, with a possible D match to TRBD2 (5 bases). The clonotype was recovered from a woman in her thirties or forties with COVID-19, enrolled during active disease. In DNA form, the CDR3 reads TGTGCCAGCAGCGGTGAGGGCTCGAACACCGGGGAGCTGTTTTTT. This codes for CASSGEGSNTGELFF.